This TCR beta chain was found in a study of CXCR3-negative and CXCR3-positive naive CD8 T cells. The TRB cDNA libraries were prepared by 5' RACE with UMI labels. From its re-call of the 5' RACE reads, TCRdb lists each CDR3 protein once, without DNA. Reported are some 120,000 distinct CDR3 sequences; the ten largest clones contain 0.5% to 0.75%. On this clonotype: No antigen is known for it.

Study results and caveats: CXCR3-negative naive cells had less hydrophobic TRB CDR3s than did CXCR3-positive naive cells.

This TCR was recovered from a human donor in good health. Some clones in this sample may be carry-over from other donors' samples. Source material: naive CXCR3+ CD8+ T cells from blood. The sample's subset: CD45RO-CCR7+CD27+CD95- naive CD8+ T cells expressing CXCR3 (TNR3+).

CDR3 region: CASSGTGGGYEQYF. The chain is built from TRBV2 and TRBJ2-7; TCRdb picks TRBD1, but there is no DNA to check that call. Germline loops: CDR1 SNHLY, CDR2 FYNNEI. The CDR3 is made up of 14 amino acids. The full variable domain, with the rest looked up from reference TRBV2 and TRBJ2-7, is EPEVTQTPSHQVTQMGQEVILRCVPISNHLYFYWYRQILGQKVEFLVSFYNNEISEKSEIFDDQFSVERPDGSNFTLKIRSTKLEDSAMYFCASSGTGGGYEQYFGPGTRLTVT.